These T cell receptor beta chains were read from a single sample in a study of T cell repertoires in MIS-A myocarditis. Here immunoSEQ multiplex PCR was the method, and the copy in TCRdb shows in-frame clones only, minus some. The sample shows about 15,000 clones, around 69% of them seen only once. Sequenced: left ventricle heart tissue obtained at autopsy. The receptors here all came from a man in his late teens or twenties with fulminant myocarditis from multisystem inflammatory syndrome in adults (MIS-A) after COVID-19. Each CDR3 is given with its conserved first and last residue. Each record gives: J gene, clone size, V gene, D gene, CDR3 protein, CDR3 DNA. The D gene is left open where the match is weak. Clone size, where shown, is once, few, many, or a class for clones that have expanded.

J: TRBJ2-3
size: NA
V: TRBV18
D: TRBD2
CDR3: CASSPQAGGTDTQYF
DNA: TGTGCCAGCTCACCACAAGCGGGGGGCACAGATACGCAGTATTTT

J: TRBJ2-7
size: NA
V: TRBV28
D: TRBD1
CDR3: CASSPTGQVLREQYF
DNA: TGTGCCAGCAGTCCCACCGGACAGGTCCTCCGCGAGCAGTACTTC

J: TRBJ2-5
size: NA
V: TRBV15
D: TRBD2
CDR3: CATSRDFRLAGPLEETQYF
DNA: TGTGCCACCAGCAGAGATTTTCGACTAGCGGGCCCACTAGAGGAGACCCAGTACTTC

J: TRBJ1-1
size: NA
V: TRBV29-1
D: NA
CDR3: CSVEEGFGTEAFF
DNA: TGCAGCGTTGAAGAGGGGTTTGGCACTGAAGCTTTCTTT

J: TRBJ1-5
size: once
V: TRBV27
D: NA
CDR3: CASTPLGQMGNQPQHF
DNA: TGTGCCAGCACCCCTCTCGGACAGATGGGGAATCAGCCCCAGCATTTT

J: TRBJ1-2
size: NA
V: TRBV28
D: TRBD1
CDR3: CASSLTRTGIGGYTF
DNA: TGTGCCAGCAGTTTAACCCGGACAGGGATAGGGGGCTACACCTTC

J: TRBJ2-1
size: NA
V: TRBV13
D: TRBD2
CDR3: CASSLGTSGIYNEQFF
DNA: TGTGCCAGCAGCTTAGGCACTAGCGGGATATACAATGAGCAGTTCTTC

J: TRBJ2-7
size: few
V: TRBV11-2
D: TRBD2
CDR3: CASSLGVGGSEQYF
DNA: TGTGCCAGCAGCTTAGGTGTCGGGGGGTCCGAGCAGTACTTC

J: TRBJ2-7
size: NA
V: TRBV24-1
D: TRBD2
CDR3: CATSPRGGTYEQYF
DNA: TGTGCCACCAGTCCTCGGGGGGGTACCTACGAGCAGTACTTC

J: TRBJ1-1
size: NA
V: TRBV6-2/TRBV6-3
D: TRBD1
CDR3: CASSRPGTGIEAFF
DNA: TGTGCCAGCAGTCGTCCCGGGACAGGGATTGAAGCTTTCTTT

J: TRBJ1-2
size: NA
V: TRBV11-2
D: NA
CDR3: CASRETSSFYGYTF
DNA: TGTGCCAGCAGGGAGACATCTTCCTTCTATGGCTACACCTTC

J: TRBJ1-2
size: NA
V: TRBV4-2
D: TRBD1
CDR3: CASSPLTGENTF
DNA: TGTGCCAGCAGCCCCTTAACAGGGGAGAACACCTTC

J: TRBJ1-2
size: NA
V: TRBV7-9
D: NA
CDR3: CASDPPGLMYGYTF
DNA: TGTGCCAGCGACCCCCCAGGACTGATGTATGGCTACACCTTC

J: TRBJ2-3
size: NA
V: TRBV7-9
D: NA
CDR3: CASSPTSSTDTQYF
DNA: TGTGCCAGCAGCCCTACGAGTAGCACAGATACGCAGTATTTT

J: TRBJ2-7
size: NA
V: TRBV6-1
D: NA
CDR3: CASSEDEVSYEQYF
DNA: TGTGCCAGCAGTGAAGATGAGGTTTCCTACGAGCAGTACTTC

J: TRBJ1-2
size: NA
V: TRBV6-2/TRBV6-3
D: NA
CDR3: CASSYSPRGGYGYTF
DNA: TGTGCCAGCAGTTACTCGCCGAGGGGAGGGTATGGCTACACCTTC

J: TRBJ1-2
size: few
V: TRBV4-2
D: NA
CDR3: CASSQGVVSLYHYTF
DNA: TGTGCCAGCAGCCAAGGGGTGGTCTCCCTATATCACTACACCTTC

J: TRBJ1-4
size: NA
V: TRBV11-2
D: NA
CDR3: CASSLISPATNEKLFF
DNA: TGTGCCAGCAGCTTAATTTCCCCCGCAACTAATGAAAAACTGTTTTTT

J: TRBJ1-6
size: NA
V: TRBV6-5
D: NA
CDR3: CASAGYYNSPLHF
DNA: TGTGCCAGCGCAGGGTACTATAATTCACCCCTCCACTTT

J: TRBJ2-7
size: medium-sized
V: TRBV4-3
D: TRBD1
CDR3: CASSQGTGFYEQYF
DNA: TGCGCCAGCAGCCAAGGGACAGGCTTCTACGAGCAGTACTTC

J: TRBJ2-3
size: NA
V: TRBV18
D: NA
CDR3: CASSPPADTQYF
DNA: TGTGCCAGCTCACCACCGGCAGATACGCAGTATTTT

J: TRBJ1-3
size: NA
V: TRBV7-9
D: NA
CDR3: CASGFVSGNTIYF
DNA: TGTGCCAGCGGGTTCGTCTCTGGAAACACCATATATTTT

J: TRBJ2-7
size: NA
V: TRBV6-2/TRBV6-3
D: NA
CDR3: CASSYAMLASPHEQYF
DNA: TGTGCCAGCAGTTACGCAATGCTAGCGTCCCCTCACGAGCAGTACTTC

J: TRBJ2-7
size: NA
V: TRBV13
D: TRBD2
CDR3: CASSPGLGSYEQYF
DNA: TGTGCCAGCAGCCCGGGACTAGGCTCCTACGAGCAGTACTTC

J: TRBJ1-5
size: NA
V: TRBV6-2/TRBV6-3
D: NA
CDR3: CASSYSKGFSNQPQHF
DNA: TGTGCCAGCAGTTACTCGAAGGGGTTTAGCAATCAGCCCCAGCATTTT

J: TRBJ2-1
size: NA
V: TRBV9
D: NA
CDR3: CASSVGRGAGNEQFF
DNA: TGTGCCAGCAGCGTAGGACGGGGGGCCGGAAATGAGCAGTTCTTC

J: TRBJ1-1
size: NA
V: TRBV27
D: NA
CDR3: CASRTLSAGGNTEAFF
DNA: TGTGCCAGCAGAACCCTTAGTGCGGGGGGGAACACTGAAGCTTTCTTT

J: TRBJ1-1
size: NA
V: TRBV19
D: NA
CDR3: CASSVQGRGTEAFF
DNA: TGTGCCAGTAGTGTGCAGGGTCGGGGCACTGAAGCTTTCTTT

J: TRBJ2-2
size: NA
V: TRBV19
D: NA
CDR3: CASSIYPGELFF
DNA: TGTGCCAGTAGTATTTATCCAGGGGAGCTGTTTTTT